This TCR beta chain was identified in a study of molecular identifiers for immune sequencing clone quantification. TCR libraries were built in bulk with a published protocol and specific TCR primers. TCRdb independently ran MiXCR on the PCR reads; one entry per CDR3 protein. The table lists 250,000 to 350,000 distinct CDR3 sequences, roughly 23% of them singletons. This clonotype came up many times. Its specificity is unknown. The CDR3 is made up of 16 amino acids. Trimming took off 0 bases at V and 0 bases at J, with 11 bases between the two ends. The V gene's germline CDR1 is MNHEY and CDR2 SVGEGT. Study-wide results and limits: Highly expanded clone sizes could be underestimated by identical TCR molecules sharing a barcode. Naive cells had under 1% of molecules in clones above 20 RNA copies, effectors over 98%. One million naive cells reportedly did not prevent detection of spiked Jurkat TCR RNA from one cell.

The chain combines TRBV6-2 or TRBV6-3 with TRBJ1-1; D is unclear. Material for sequencing was naive CD8+ T cells from blood, with Jurkat cell RNA spiked in. Sample subset: FACS-sorted CD8+CD4-CCR7+CD45RA+ naive T cells. This TCR was sampled from a human donor in good health. Some libraries in this study had Jurkat cell RNA spiked in. In DNA, the CDR3 is TGTGCCAGCAGTTACTCCCGGGGAACTATGAACACTGAAGCTTTCTTT. Amino acid sequence: CASSYSRGTMNTEAFF.